The rows below give T cell receptor beta chains drawn from one sample of a study of CD4 and CD8 cells across lung adenocarcinoma regions. MiXCR, applied by TCRdb to the PCR reads, yields one record per CDR3 protein. The sample shows under 20,000 distinct CDR3 sequences, around 53% of them seen only once. The sequenced sample consisted of CD8+ T cells from the center of a lung tumor. The receptors stem from a female donor with lung adenocarcinoma. The CD4 and CD8 labels of this study may be unreliable. CDR3s include the opening cysteine and the closing phenylalanine or tryptophan. D genes are given only for firm matches. Size is stated for part of the rows, as once, few or many counts, or as a class when the clone is expanded.

j_call,d_call,v_call,clone_size,cdr3_nt,cdr3_aa
TRBJ2-7,TRBD2,TRBV10-3,NA,TGTGCCTTGAGTTTAAGCGGGACTCTGGGGGAGCAGTACTTC,CALSLSGTLGEQYF
TRBJ2-7,TRBD2,TRBV6-2/TRBV6-3,NA,TGTGCCAGCAGTCAACGTCCGGGACTAGCGGGGGGGCGTACAGACGAGCAGTACTTC,CASSQRPGLAGGRTDEQYF
TRBJ2-1,NA,TRBV19,few,TGTGCCAGTAGTATTGGGGCGGGGTACAATGAGCAGTTCTTC,CASSIGAGYNEQFF
TRBJ2-1,NA,TRBV6-2/TRBV6-3,NA,TGTGCCAGCAGTTACGCCAGGGACTCTGACAATGAGCAGTTCTTC,CASSYARDSDNEQFF
TRBJ1-2,NA,TRBV7-2,few,TGTGCCAGCAGCCCCCCAGGAGTCCTTTTCTATGGCTACACCTTC,CASSPPGVLFYGYTF
TRBJ2-5,TRBD2,TRBV9,once,TGTGCCAGCAGCGTAGCTAGCGGGAATGGTTTAGAGACCCAGTACTTC,CASSVASGNGLETQYF
TRBJ2-7,NA,TRBV6-1,medium-sized,TGTGCCAGCAGTGAAGTAATTAGCGGTGCCTACGAGCAGTACTTC,CASSEVISGAYEQYF
TRBJ2-3,NA,TRBV6-1,NA,TGTGCCAGCAGTGAGGCCGGGGGACAACCGGACCCAGATACCCAGTATTTC,CASSEAGGQPDPDTQYF
TRBJ1-1,NA,TRBV11-2,NA,TGTGCCAGCAGCTTAGATCACAACACTGAAGCTTTCTTT,CASSLDHNTEAFF
TRBJ1-1,NA,TRBV10-1,NA,TGCGCCAGCAGCGGGCGGGCGGCTGAAGCTTTCTTT,CASSGRAAEAFF
TRBJ2-3,NA,TRBV25-1,few,TGTGCCAGCAGTGATCCAGCCACAGATACGCAGTATTTT,CASSDPATDTQYF
TRBJ1-6,TRBD1,TRBV6-1,NA,TGTGCCAGTCGACAGGGGTCCAGCTCCTATAATTCACCCCTCCACTTT,CASRQGSSSYNSPLHF
TRBJ2-1,TRBD1,TRBV27,medium-sized,TGTGCCAGCATGGAGGGGACAGGCAACTACAATGAGCAGTTCTTC,CASMEGTGNYNEQFF
TRBJ2-7,NA,TRBV11-1,NA,TGTGCCAGCAGCTTAGGGCTCCGGGACGAGCAGTACTTC,CASSLGLRDEQYF
TRBJ2-3,NA,TRBV3-1,many,TGTGCCAGCAGCCAAGCCCCGGGACGAGGCACAGATACGCAGTATTTT,CASSQAPGRGTDTQYF
TRBJ2-1,TRBD2,TRBV12-3/TRBV12-4,many,TGTGCCAGCAGACCTCCGGGACTACCCGTGAATGAGCAGTTCTTC,CASRPPGLPVNEQFF
TRBJ2-1,TRBD1,TRBV6-1,few,TGTGCCAGCAGAATCACGGGACAGGGGAACAATGAGCAGTTCTTC,CASRITGQGNNEQFF